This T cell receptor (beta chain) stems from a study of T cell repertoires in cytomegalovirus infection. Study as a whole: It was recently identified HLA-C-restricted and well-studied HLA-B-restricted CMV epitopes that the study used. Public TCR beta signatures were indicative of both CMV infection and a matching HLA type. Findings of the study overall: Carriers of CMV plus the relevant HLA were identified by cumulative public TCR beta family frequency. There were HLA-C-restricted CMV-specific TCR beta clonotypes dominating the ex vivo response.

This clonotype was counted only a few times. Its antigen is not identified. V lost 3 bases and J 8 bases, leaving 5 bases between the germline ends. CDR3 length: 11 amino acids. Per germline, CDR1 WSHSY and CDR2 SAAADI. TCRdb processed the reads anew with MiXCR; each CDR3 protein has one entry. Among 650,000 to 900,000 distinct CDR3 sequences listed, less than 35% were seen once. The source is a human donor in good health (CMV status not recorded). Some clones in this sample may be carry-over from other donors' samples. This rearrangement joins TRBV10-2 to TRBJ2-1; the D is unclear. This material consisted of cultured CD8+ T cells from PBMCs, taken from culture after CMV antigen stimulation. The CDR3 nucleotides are TGCGCCAGCAGTGACCCCCATGAGCAGTTCTTC. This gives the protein CASSDPHEQFF.